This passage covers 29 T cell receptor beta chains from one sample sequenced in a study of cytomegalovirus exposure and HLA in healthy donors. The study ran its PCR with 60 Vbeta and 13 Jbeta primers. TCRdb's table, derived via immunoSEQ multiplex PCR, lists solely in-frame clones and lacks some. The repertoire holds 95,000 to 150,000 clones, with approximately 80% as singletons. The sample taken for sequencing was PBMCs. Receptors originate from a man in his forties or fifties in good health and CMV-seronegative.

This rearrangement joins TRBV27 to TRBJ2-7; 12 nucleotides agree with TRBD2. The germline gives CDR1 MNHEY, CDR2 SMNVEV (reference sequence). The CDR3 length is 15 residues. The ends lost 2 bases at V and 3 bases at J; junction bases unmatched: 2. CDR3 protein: CASSLKTSGGYEQYF. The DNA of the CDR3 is TGTGCCAGCAGTTTAAAGACTAGCGGGGGCTACGAGCAGTACTTC.

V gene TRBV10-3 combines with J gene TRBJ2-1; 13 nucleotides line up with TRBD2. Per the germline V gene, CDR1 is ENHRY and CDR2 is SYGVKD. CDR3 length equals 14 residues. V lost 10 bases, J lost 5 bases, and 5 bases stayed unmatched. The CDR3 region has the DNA TGTGCCACCCGGACTAGCGGGGGCCACAATGAGCAGTTCTTC. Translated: CATRTSGGHNEQFF.

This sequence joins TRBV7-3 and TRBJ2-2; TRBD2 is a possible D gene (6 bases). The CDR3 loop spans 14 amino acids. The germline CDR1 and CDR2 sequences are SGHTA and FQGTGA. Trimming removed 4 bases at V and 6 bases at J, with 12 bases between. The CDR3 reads CASSWNGGPGELFF. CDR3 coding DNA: TGTGCCAGCAGCTGGAATGGAGGGCCCGGGGAGCTGTTTTTT.

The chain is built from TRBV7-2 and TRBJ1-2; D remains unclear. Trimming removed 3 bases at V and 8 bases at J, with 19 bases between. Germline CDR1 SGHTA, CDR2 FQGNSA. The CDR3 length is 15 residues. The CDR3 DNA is TGTGCCAGCAGCTTTGGTTCCGGGTCTAAGATGGGCTACACCTTC. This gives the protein CASSFGSGSKMGYTF. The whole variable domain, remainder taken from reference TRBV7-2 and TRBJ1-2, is GAGVSQSPSNKVTEKGKDVELRCDPISGHTALYWYRQSLGQGLEFLIYFQGNSAPDKSGLPSDRFSAERTGGSVSTLTIQRTQQEDSAVYLCASSFGSGSKMGYTFGSGTRLTVV.

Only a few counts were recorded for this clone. CDR3 in DNA: TGTGCCAGCAGTACCTCCCTACAGGGGGATCGCTCTGGAAACACCATATATTTT. This codes for CASSTSLQGDRSGNTIYF. The chain carries TRBV9 and TRBJ1-3, with 8 bases fitting TRBD1. Germline V lookup: CDR1 SGDLS, CDR2 YYNGEE. The CDR3 covers 18 residues. V lost 5 bases and J lost 0; bases outside the gene matches: 13.

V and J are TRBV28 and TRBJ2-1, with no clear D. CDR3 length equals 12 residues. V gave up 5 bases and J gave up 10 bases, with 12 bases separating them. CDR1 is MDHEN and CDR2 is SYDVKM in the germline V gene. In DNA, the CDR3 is TGTGCCAGCAGTATATCTCGGTGGGAGCAGTTCTTC. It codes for CASSISRWEQFF. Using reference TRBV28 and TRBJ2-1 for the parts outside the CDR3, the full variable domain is DVKVTQSSRYLVKRTGEKVFLECVQDMDHENMFWYRQDPGLGLRLIYFSYDVKMKEKGDIPEGYSVSREKKERFSLILESASTNQTSMYLCASSISRWEQFFGPGTRLTVL.

CDR3 protein: CASSPQAGDEQYF. CDR3 in DNA: TGTGCCAGCTCACCACAGGCAGGGGACGAGCAGTACTTC. V usage is TRBV18 and J usage is TRBJ2-7, with a weak D call TRBD1 (6 bases). Per the germline V gene, CDR1 is KGHSH and CDR2 is LQKENI. The CDR3 consists of 13 residues. The V end was cut by 1 base, the J end by 5 bases, with 9 bases between.

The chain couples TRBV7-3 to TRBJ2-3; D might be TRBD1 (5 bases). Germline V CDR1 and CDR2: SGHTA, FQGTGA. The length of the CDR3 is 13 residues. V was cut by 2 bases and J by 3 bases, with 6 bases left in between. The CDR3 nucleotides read TGTGCCAGCAGCTTATACAGGACAGATACGCAGTATTTT. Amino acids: CASSLYRTDTQYF.

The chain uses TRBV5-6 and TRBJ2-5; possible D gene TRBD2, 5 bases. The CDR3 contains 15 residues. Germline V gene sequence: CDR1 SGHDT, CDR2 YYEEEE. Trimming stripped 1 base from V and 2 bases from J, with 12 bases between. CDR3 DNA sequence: TGTGCCAGCAGCTTGTCCCGGGGTTTTCAAGAGACCCAGTACTTC. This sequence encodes CASSLSRGFQETQYF.

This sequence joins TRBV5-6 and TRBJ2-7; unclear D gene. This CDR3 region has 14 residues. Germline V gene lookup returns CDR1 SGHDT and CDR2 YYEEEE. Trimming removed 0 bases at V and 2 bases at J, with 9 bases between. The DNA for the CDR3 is TGTGCCAGCAGCTTGGGGAAACGGGCCTACGAGCAGTACTTC. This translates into CASSLGKRAYEQYF.

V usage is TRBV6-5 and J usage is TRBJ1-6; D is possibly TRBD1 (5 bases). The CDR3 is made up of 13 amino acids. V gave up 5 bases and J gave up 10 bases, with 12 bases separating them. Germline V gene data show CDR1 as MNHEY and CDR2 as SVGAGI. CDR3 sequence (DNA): TGTGCCAGCAGTCCATCGGGGGAATCACCCCTCCACTTT. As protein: CASSPSGESPLHF.

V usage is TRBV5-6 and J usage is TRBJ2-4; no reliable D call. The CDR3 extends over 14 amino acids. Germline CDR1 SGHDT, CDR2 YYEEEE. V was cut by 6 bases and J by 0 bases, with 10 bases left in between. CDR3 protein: CASILQIAKNIQYF. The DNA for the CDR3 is TGTGCCAGCATTCTACAGATAGCCAAAAACATTCAGTACTTC.

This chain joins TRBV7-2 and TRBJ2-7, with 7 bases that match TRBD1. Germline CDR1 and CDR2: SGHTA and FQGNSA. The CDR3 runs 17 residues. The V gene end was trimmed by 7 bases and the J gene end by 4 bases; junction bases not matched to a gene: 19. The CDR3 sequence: CASTLNNNRGGRYEQYF. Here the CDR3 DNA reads TGTGCCAGCACCCTAAACAACAACAGGGGCGGCCGGTACGAGCAGTACTTC.

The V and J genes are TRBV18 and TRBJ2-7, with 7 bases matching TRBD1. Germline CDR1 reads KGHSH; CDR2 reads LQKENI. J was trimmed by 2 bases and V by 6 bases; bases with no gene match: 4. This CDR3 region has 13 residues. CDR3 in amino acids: CASSGGQPYEQYF. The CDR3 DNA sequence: TGTGCCAGCTCTGGGGGACAGCCCTACGAGCAGTACTTC.

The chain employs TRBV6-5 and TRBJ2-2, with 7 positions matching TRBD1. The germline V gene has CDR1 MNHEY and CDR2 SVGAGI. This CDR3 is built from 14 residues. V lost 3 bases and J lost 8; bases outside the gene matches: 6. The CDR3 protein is CASSYRGRRGELFF. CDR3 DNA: TGTGCCAGCAGTTATAGGGGGCGTAGGGGGGAGCTGTTTTTT.

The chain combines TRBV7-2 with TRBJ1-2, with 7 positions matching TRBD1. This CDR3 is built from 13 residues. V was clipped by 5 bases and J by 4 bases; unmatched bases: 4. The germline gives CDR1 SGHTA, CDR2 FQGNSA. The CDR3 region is CASSPNRGYGYTF. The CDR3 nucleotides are TGTGCCAGCAGCCCCAACAGGGGCTATGGCTACACCTTC. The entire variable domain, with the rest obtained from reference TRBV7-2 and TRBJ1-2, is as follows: GAGVSQSPSNKVTEKGKDVELRCDPISGHTALYWYRQSLGQGLEFLIYFQGNSAPDKSGLPSDRFSAERTGGSVSTLTIQRTQQEDSAVYLCASSPNRGYGYTFGSGTRLTVV.

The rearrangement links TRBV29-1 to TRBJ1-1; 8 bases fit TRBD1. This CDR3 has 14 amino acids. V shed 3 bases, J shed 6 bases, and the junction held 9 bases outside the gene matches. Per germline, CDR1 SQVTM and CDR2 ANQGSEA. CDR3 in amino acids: CSVEAQGVWSEAFF. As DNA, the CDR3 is TGCAGCGTTGAGGCACAGGGGGTTTGGTCTGAAGCTTTCTTT. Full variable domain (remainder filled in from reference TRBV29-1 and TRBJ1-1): SAVISQKPSRDICQRGTSLTIQCQVDSQVTMMFWYRQQPGQSLTLIATANQGSEATYESGFVIDKFPISRPNLTFSTLTVSNMSPEDSSIYLCSVEAQGVWSEAFFGQGTRLTVV.

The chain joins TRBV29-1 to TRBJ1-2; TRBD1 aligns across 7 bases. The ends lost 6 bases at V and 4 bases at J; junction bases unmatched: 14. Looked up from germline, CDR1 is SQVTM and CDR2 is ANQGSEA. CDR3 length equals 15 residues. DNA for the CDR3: TGCAGCGTCGCTAAAACAGGGGACCTTACCTATGGCTACACCTTC. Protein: CSVAKTGDLTYGYTF.

For the CDR3, the DNA is TGTGCCAGCAGCGAAGACAGAAGCACAGATACGCAGTATTTT. It encodes CASSEDRSTDTQYF. The J gene is TRBJ2-3, the V gene TRBV11-1, with TRBD1 as a possible D gene (5 bases). Germline loops: CDR1 SGHAT, CDR2 FQDESV (reference sequence). Trimming removed 5 bases from V and 0 bases from J, with 9 bases in between. This CDR3 has 14 residues.

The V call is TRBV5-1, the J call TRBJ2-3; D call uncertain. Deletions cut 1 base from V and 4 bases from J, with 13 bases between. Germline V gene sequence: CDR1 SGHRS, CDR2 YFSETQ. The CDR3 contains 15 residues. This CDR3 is CASSLLAAVPDTQYF. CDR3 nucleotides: TGCGCCAGCAGCTTGTTAGCCGCTGTTCCAGATACGCAGTATTTT.

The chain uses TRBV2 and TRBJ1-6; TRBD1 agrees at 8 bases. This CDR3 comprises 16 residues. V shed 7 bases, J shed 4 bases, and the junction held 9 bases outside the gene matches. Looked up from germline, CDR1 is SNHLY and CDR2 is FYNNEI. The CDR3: CASKTGQAEYNSPLHF. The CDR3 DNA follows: TGTGCCAGCAAAACGGGACAGGCTGAGTATAATTCACCCCTCCACTTT. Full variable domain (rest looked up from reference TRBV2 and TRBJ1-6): EPEVTQTPSHQVTQMGQEVILRCVPISNHLYFYWYRQILGQKVEFLVSFYNNEISEKSEIFDDQFSVERPDGSNFTLKIRSTKLEDSAMYFCASKTGQAEYNSPLHFGNGTRLTVT.

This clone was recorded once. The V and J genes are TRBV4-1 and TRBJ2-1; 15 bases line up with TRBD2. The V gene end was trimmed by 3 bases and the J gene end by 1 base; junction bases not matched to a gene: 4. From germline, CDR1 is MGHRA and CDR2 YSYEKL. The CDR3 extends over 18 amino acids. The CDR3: CASSQGLAGGSSYNEQFF. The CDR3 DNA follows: TGCGCCAGCAGCCAGGGACTAGCGGGGGGTAGTTCCTACAATGAGCAGTTCTTC.

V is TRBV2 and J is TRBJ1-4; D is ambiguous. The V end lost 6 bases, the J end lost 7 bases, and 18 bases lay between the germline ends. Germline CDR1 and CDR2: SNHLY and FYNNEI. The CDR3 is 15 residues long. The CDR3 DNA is TGTGCCAGCAGGGCCCGTCCAACGGCGGCTGAAAAACTGTTTTTT. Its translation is CASRARPTAAEKLFF.

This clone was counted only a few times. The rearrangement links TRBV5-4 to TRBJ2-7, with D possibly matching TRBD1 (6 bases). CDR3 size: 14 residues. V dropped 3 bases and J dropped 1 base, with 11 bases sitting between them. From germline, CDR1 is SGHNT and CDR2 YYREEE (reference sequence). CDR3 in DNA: TGTGCCAGCAGCTCCAGGGGTAGTTCCTACGAGCAGTACTTC. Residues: CASSSRGSSYEQYF.

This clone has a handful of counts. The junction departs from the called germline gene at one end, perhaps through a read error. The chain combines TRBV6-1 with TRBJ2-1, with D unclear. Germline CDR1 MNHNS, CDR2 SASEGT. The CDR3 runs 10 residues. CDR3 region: CASSEVLVIF. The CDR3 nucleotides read TGTGCCAGCAGTGAAGTTTTAGTAATCTTC.

The DNA of the CDR3 is TGTGCCAGCAGTGACGGGACAGGGGGCGCAGATACGCAGTATTTT. It yields the protein CASSDGTGGADTQYF. The chain combines TRBV6-4 with TRBJ2-3; 12 bases match TRBD1. Germline V gene sequence: CDR1 MRHNA, CDR2 SNTAGT. This CDR3 comprises 15 residues. Germline trimming cut 2 bases from V and 4 bases from J; bases unmatched to any gene: 1.

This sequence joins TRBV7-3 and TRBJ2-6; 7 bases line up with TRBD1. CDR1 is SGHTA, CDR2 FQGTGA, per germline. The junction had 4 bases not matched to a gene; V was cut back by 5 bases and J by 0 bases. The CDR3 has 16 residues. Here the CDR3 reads CASSPKGASGANVLTF. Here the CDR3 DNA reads TGTGCCAGCAGCCCTAAGGGGGCCTCTGGGGCCAACGTCCTGACTTTC.

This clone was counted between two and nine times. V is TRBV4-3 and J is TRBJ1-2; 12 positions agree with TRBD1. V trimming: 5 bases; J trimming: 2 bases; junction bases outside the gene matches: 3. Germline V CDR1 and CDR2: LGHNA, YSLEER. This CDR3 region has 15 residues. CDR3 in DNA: TGCGCCAGCAGCTCCGGGACAGGGGGCAACTATGGCTACACCTTC. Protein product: CASSSGTGGNYGYTF.

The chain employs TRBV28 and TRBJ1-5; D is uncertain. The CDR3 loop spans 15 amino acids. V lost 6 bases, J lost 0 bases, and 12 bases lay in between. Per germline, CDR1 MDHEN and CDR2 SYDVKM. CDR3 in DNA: TGTGCCAGCAGCCCCCCCGGGGATAGCAATCAGCCCCAGCATTTT. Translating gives CASSPPGDSNQPQHF.